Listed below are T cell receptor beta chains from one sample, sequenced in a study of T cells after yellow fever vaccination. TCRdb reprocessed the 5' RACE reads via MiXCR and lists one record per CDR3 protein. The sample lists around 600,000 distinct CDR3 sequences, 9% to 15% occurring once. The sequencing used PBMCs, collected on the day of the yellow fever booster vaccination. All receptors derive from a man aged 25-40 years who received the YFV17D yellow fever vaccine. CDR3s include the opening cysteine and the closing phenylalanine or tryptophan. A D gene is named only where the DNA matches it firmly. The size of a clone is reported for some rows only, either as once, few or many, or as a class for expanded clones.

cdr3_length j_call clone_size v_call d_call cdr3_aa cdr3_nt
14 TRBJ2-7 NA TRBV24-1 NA CATSPWTVFHEQYF TGTGCCACCAGTCCCTGGACAGTCTTCCACGAGCAGTACTTC
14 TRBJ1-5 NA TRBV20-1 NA CSAQGQNSNQPQHF TGCAGTGCCCAGGGGCAGAATAGCAATCAGCCCCAGCATTTT
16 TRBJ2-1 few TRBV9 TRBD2 CASSVGTSRRNNEQFF TGTGCCAGCAGCGTAGGGACTAGCCGTAGGAACAATGAGCAGTTCTTC
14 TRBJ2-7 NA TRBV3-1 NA CASSQDPGRIEQYF TGTGCCAGCAGCCAAGATCCAGGGAGGATCGAGCAGTACTTC
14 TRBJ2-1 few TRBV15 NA CATSRDRLQGEQFF TGTGCCACCAGCAGAGATCGCCTACAAGGGGAGCAGTTCTTC
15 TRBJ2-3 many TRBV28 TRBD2 CASSSAGGHTDTQYF TGTGCCAGCAGTTCAGCGGGGGGACACACAGATACGCAGTATTTT
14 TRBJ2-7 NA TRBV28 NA CATITGNNLYEQYF TGTGCCACCATTACGGGGAATAACCTCTACGAGCAGTACTTC
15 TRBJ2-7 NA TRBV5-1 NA CASSLWNRGSYEQYF TGCGCCAGCAGTTTATGGAACAGAGGTTCCTACGAGCAGTACTTC
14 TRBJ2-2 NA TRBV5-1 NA CASSWGDKTGELFF TGCGCCAGCAGCTGGGGGGACAAAACCGGGGAGCTGTTTTTT
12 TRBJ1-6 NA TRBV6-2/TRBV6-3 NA CASRWSAGSLHF TGTGCCAGCCGTTGGAGCGCAGGATCCCTCCACTTT
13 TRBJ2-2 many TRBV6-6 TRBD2 CASSTPGGGELFF TGTGCCAGCAGTACCCCGGGAGGCGGGGAGCTGTTTTTT
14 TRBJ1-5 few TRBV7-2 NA CASSPKGGNQPQHF TGTGCCAGCAGCCCGAAGGGGGGGAATCAGCCCCAGCATTTT
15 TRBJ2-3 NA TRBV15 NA CATSRVIHSTVTQYF TGTGCCACCAGCAGAGTAATACACAGCACAGTTACGCAGTATTTT
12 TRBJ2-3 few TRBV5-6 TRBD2 CASSLPPGGTYF TGTGCCAGCAGCCTGCCTCCGGGAGGGACGTATTTT
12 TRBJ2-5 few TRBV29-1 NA CSVGAGDETQYF TGCAGCGTTGGGGCAGGGGATGAGACCCAGTACTTC
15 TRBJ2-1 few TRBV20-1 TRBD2 CSARERTSGTNEQFF TGCAGTGCTAGAGAGAGGACTAGCGGGACCAATGAGCAGTTCTTC
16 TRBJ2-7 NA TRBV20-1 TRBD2 CSARSLAGGRLYEQYF TGCAGTGCTAGGTCCCTAGCGGGCGGTAGGTTGTACGAGCAGTACTTC
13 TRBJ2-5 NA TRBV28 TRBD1 CASHGTGLMKKYF TGTGCCAGCCATGGGACAGGGTTAATGAAGAAGTACTTC
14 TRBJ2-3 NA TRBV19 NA CASQRTGGTDTQYF TGTGCCAGTCAAAGAACGGGGGGCACAGATACGCAGTATTTT
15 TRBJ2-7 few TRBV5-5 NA CASSLAWGLTYEQYF TGTGCCAGCAGCTTGGCATGGGGCCTTACCTACGAGCAGTACTTC
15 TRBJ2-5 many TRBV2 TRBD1 CASRLKGAFGETQYF TGTGCCAGCAGGCTTAAGGGGGCGTTCGGAGAGACCCAGTACTTC
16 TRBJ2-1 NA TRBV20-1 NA CSASPGTSASYNEQFF TGCAGTGCTAGCCCGGGGACTTCCGCCTCCTACAATGAGCAGTTCTTC
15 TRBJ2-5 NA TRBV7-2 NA CASSLGPNRVETQYF TGTGCCAGCAGCTTAGGGCCCAACAGGGTGGAGACCCAGTACTTC
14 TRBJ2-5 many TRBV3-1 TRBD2 CASSRTSGEETQYF TGTGCCAGCAGCCGAACTAGCGGGGAAGAGACCCAGTACTTC
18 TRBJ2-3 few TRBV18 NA CASSERLTGTGSTDTQYF TGTGCCAGCTCAGAGCGATTAACCGGGACGGGGAGCACAGATACGCAGTATTTT
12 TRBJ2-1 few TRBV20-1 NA CSASSSYNEQFF TGCAGTGCATCGAGCTCCTACAATGAGCAGTTCTTC
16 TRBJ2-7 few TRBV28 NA CASSLGGTAASYEQYF TGTGCCAGCAGTTTAGGGGGGACAGCCGCCTCCTACGAGCAGTACTTC
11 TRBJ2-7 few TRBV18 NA CASSPEVAQYF TGTGCCAGCTCACCTGAAGTCGCGCAGTACTTC
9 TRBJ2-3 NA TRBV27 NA CASRPSEYF TGTGCCAGCAGGCCCTCCGAGTATTTT
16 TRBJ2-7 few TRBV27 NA CASSPSFPAGAYEQYF TGTGCCAGCAGTCCGTCCTTCCCCGCAGGGGCCTACGAGCAGTACTTC
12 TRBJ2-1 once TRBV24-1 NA CATSSRDNEQFF TGTGCCACCAGTTCCAGAGACAATGAGCAGTTCTTC
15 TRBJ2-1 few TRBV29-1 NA CSVLSGRPRLNEQFF TGCAGCGTACTGTCCGGGCGGCCGAGATTGAATGAGCAGTTCTTC
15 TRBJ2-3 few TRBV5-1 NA CASSRSGRDTDTQYF TGCGCCAGCAGCCGATCGGGGCGGGACACAGATACGCAGTATTTT
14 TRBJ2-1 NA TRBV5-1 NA CASSKGQNSGEQFF TGCGCCAGCAGTAAAGGGCAAAACAGCGGTGAGCAGTTCTTC
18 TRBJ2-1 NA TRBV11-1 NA CASSGRSLGADSYNEQFF TGTGCCAGCAGCGGCCGCAGTTTAGGAGCCGACTCCTACAATGAGCAGTTCTTC
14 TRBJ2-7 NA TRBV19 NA CASSVWQGPYEQYF TGTGCCAGTAGTGTCTGGCAGGGGCCCTACGAGCAGTACTTC
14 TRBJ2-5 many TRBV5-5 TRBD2 CASSKGLATETQYF TGTGCCAGCAGCAAAGGACTAGCGACAGAGACCCAGTACTTC
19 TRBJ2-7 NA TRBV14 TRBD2 CASSQDPPSGGTSSYEQYF TGTGCCAGCAGCCAAGATCCTCCTAGCGGGGGAACGAGCTCCTACGAGCAGTACTTC
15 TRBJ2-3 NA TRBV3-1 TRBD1 CATTPQGARTDTQYF TGTGCCACCACCCCCCAGGGGGCACGCACAGATACGCAGTATTTT
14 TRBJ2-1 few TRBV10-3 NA CAISETSGYNEQFF TGTGCCATCAGTGAGACTAGTGGCTACAATGAGCAGTTCTTC
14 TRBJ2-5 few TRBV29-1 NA CSVVGSGGRETQYF TGCAGCGTTGTTGGTAGCGGCGGGCGAGAGACCCAGTACTTC
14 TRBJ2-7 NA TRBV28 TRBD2 CATTTSGLTYEQYF TGTGCCACTACTACTAGCGGTTTAACCTACGAGCAGTACTTC
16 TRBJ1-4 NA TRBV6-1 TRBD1 CASRGQIGQASEKLFF TGTGCCAGCAGGGGTCAAATTGGACAGGCTAGTGAAAAACTGTTTTTT